A single sample gave rise to the 10 T cell receptor beta chains below, sequenced in a study of cytomegalovirus exposure and HLA in healthy donors. Vbeta (60) and Jbeta (13) primers were used in the PCR. Measured with immunoSEQ multiplex PCR; TCRdb has only the in-frame clones, and not every one. The data show about 110,000 clones, under 80% seen once. Sequenced material: PBMCs. These receptors came from a man aged 55 to 70 in good health and CMV-seronegative.

J is TRBJ2-7 and V is TRBV2, with TRBD1 matching over 8 bases. Germline trimming cut 6 bases from V and 4 bases from J; bases unmatched to any gene: 8. Germline V gene sequence: CDR1 SNHLY, CDR2 FYNNEI. The length of the CDR3 is 14 residues. This CDR3 is CASSRDRLLYEQYV. The CDR3 nucleotides are TGTGCCAGCAGCCGGGACAGGCTCCTTTACGAGCAGTACGTC.

This chain connects TRBV7-6 to TRBJ2-5, with D perhaps matching TRBD1 (6 bases). The germline CDR1 and CDR2 sequences are SGHVS and FNYEAQ. CDR3 length equals 17 residues. V lost 1 base and J lost 2, with 17 bases in between. The CDR3 bases are TGTGCCAGCAGCTTAGTCGGGGCAGGGGTGAAACAAGAGACCCAGTACTTC. It translates to CASSLVGAGVKQETQYF.

V and J are TRBV10-3 and TRBJ1-6, with TRBD1 matching 8 bases. With V trimmed by 7 bases and J by 9 bases, 8 bases remained unmatched. Per germline, CDR1 ENHRY and CDR2 SYGVKD. The CDR3 totals 14 residues. The CDR3 protein is CAITPGGLFSPLHF. CDR3 in DNA: TGTGCCATCACCCCAGGGGGCTTATTTTCACCCCTCCACTTT.

This chain connects TRBV28 to TRBJ1-6, with 9 bases aligning to TRBD1. The CDR3 runs 15 residues. The germline CDR1 and CDR2 sequences are MDHEN and SYDVKM. J was trimmed by 10 bases and V by 5 bases; bases with no gene match: 9. CDR3 protein: CASSPRDRAGSPLHF. CDR3 coding DNA: TGTGCCAGCAGTCCACGGGACAGGGCAGGGTCACCCCTCCACTTT.

The V call is TRBV4-1, the J call TRBJ1-2, with D perhaps TRBD1 (5 bases). Germline V gene sequence: CDR1 MGHRA, CDR2 YSYEKL. Trimming cost V 2 bases and J 4 bases, with 14 bases left between them. The CDR3 runs 15 residues. The DNA for the CDR3 is TGCGCCAGCAGCCAACCGCGGGGGGGGATCTATGGCTACACCTTC. It yields the protein CASSQPRGGIYGYTF.

V gene TRBV5-6 combines with J gene TRBJ2-3; D is possibly TRBD1 (6 bases). CDR1 and CDR2 (germline): SGHDT, YYEEEE. The CDR3 contains 14 residues. V lost 0 bases, J lost 3 bases, and 8 bases lay in between. The CDR3 loop reads CASSLGRGTDTQYF. The CDR3, as DNA: TGTGCCAGCAGCTTGGGCAGGGGAACAGATACGCAGTATTTT.

The J gene is TRBJ2-4, the V gene TRBV11-3; TRBD2 aligns across 14 bases. Losses at the gene ends were 3 bases for V and 5 bases for J; bases not matched to a gene: 3. CDR3 length: 16 amino acids. The germline gives CDR1 SGHNT, CDR2 YENEEA. The CDR3 here is CASSLGTSGGQNIQYF. CDR3 DNA sequence: TGTGCCAGCAGCTTGGGGACTAGCGGGGGACAAAACATTCAGTACTTC.

The chain joins TRBV6-1 to TRBJ2-2, with D perhaps TRBD1 (5 bases). The germline V gene has CDR1 MNHNS and CDR2 SASEGT. Trimming shortened V by 8 bases and J by 0 bases, and 13 bases separated the two germline ends. CDR3 length equals 15 residues. CDR3 region: CASRRTQTNTGELFF. CDR3 bases: TGTGCCAGCCGTCGGACACAAACGAACACCGGGGAGCTGTTTTTT.

This chain connects TRBV19 to TRBJ1-5; tentative D call: TRBD1 (5 bases). This CDR3 spans 14 amino acids. Germline CDR1 LNHDA, CDR2 SQIVND (reference sequence). V was cut by 4 bases and J by 0 bases, with 7 bases left in between. CDR3 DNA: TGTGCCAGTAGTACCGACAGTAGCAATCAGCCCCAGCATTTT. Protein: CASSTDSSNQPQHF.

The chain uses TRBV20-1 and TRBJ1-2; the D gene is possibly TRBD1 (5 bases). This CDR3 spans 10 amino acids. Germline V gene lookup returns CDR1 DFQATT and CDR2 SNEGSKA (reference sequence). The V and J ends lost 3 bases and 8 bases respectively, with 7 bases between them. CDR3 nucleotides: TGCAGTGCTAGGGAGGGGGGCTACACCTTC. Amino acids: CSAREGGYTF.